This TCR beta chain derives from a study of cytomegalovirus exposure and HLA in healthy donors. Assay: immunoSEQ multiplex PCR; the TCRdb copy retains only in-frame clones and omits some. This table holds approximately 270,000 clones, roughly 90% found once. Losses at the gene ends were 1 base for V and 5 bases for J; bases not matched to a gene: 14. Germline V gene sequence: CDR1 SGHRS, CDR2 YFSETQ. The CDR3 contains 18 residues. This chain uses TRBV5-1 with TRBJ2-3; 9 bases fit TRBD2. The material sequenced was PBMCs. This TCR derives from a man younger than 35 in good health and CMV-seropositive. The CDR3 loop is CASSLRYLAGPAGDTQYF. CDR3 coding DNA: TGCGCCAGCAGCTTGCGGTACCTAGCGGGACCGGCCGGAGATACGCAGTATTTT. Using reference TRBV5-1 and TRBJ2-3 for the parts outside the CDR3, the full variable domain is KAGVTQTPRYLIKTRGQQVTLSCSPISGHRSVSWYQQTPGQGLQFLFEYFSETQRNKGNFPGRFSGRQFSNSRSEMNVSTLELGDSALYLCASSLRYLAGPAGDTQYFGPGTRLTVL.